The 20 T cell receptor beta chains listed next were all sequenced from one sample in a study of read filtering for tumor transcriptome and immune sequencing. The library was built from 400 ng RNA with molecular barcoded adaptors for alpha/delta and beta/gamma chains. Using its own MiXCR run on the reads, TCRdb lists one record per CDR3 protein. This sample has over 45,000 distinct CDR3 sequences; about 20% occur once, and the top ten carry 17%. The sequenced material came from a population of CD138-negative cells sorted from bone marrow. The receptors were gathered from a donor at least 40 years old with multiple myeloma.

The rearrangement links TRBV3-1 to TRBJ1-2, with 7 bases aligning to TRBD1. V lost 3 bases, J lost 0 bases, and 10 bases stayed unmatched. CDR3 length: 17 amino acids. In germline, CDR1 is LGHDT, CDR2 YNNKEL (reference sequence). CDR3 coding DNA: TGTGCCAGCAGCCACGCCGGGACAGAGAGCTCTAACTATGGCTACACCTTC. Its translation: CASSHAGTESSNYGYTF.

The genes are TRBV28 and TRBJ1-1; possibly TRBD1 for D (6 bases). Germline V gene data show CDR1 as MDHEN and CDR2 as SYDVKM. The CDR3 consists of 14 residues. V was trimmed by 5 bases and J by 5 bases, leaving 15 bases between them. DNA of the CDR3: TGTGCCAGCAGTGGCTCCAGGGGCTGGACTGAAGCTTTCTTT. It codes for CASSGSRGWTEAFF.

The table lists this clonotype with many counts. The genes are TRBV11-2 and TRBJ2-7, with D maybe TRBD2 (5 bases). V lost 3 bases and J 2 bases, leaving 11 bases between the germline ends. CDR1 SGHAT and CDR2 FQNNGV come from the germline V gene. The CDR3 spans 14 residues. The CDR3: CASSFLAATYEQYF. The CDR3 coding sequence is TGTGCCAGCAGCTTCCTAGCCGCCACCTACGAGCAGTACTTC.

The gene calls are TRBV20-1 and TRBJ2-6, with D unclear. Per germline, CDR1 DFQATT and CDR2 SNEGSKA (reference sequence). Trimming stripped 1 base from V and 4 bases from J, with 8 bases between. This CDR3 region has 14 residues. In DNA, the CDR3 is TGCAGTGCTAGAGGGGCTGGAGGGGCCAACGTCCTGACTTTC. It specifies CSARGAGGANVLTF.

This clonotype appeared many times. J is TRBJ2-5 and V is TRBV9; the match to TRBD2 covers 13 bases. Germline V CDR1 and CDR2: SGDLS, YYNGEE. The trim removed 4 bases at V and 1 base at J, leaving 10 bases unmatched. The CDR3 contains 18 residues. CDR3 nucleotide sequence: TGTGCCAGCAGCCCAACCGGGACTAGCGGGGACATCCAAGAGACCCAGTACTTC. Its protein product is CASSPTGTSGDIQETQYF.

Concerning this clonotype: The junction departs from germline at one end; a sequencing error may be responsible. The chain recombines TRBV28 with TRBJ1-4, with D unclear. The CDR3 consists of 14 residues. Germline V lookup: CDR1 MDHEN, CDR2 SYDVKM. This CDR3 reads CASGFRRMGEKLFF. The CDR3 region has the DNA TGTGCCAGCGGTTTTCGGCGGATGGGGGAAAAACTGTTTTTT.

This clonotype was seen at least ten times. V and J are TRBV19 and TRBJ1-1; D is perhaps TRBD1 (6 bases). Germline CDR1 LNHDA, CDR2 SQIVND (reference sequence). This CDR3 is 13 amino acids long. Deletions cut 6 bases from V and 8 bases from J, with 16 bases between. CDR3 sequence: CASRTTGKVEAFF. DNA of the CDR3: TGTGCCAGTAGAACAACAGGGAAGGTCGAAGCTTTCTTT.

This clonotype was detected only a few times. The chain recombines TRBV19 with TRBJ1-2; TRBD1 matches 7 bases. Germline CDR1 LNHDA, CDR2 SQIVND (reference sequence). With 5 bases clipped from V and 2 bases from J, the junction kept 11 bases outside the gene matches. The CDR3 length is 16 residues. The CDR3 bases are TGTGCCAGTAGTCCAAACCTTGGACAGGTGAACTATGGCTACACCTTC. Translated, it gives CASSPNLGQVNYGYTF.

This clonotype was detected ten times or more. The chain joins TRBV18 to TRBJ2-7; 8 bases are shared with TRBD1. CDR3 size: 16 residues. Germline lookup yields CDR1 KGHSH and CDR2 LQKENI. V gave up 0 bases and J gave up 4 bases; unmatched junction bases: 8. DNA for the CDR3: TGTGCCAGCTCACCACCGGGTAGCCGACAGGGGTACGAGCAGTACTTC. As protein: CASSPPGSRQGYEQYF. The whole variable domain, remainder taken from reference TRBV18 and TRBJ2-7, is NAGVMQNPRHLVRRRGQEARLRCSPMKGHSHVYWYRQLPEEGLKFMVYLQKENIIDESGMPKERFSAEFPKEGPSILRIQQVVRGDSAAYFCASSPPGSRQGYEQYFGPGTRLTVT.

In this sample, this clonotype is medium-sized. The CDR3 reads CASSSSGLSYNEQFF. CDR3 DNA: TGTGCCAGCAGCTCCTCGGGTCTCTCCTACAATGAGCAGTTCTTC. The chain links TRBV11-2 to TRBJ2-1, with D unresolved. This CDR3 is built from 15 residues. V was shortened by 4 bases and J by 0 bases, with 10 bases between the two germline ends. Germline V lookup: CDR1 SGHAT, CDR2 FQNNGV. Full variable domain (missing parts from reference TRBV11-2 and TRBJ2-1): EAGVAQSPRYKIIEKRQSVAFWCNPISGHATLYWYQQILGQGPKLLIQFQNNGVVDDSQLPKDRFSAERLKGVDSTLKIQPAKLEDSAVYLCASSSSGLSYNEQFFGPGTRLTVL.

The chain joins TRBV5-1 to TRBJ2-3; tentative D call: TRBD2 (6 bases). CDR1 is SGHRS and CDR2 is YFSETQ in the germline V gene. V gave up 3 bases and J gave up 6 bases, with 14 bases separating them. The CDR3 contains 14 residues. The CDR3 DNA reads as TGCGCCAGCAGCTGTACGGGGGAGTCGGATACGCAGTATTTT. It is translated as CASSCTGESDTQYF.

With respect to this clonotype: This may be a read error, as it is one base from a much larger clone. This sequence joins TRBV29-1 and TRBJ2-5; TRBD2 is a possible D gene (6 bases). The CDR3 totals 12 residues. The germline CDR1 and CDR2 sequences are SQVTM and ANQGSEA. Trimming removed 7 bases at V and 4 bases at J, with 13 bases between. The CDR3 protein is CSATAGLETQYF. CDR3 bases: TGCAGCGCCACGGCGGGGCTAGAGACCCAGTACTTC.

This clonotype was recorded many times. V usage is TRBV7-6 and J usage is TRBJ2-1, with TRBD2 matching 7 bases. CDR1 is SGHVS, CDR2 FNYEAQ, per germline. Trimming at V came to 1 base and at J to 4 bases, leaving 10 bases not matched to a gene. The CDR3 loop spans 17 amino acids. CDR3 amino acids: CASSLVAAGREYNEQFF. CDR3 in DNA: TGTGCCAGCAGCTTAGTGGCCGCAGGGAGGGAATACAATGAGCAGTTCTTC.

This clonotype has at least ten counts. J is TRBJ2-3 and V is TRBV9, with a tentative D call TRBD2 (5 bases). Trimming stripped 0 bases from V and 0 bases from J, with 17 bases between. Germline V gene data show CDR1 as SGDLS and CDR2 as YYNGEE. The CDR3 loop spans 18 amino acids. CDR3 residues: CASSVEGVAWTSTDTQYF. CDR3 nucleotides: TGTGCCAGCAGCGTAGAGGGCGTCGCCTGGACTAGCACAGATACGCAGTATTTT.

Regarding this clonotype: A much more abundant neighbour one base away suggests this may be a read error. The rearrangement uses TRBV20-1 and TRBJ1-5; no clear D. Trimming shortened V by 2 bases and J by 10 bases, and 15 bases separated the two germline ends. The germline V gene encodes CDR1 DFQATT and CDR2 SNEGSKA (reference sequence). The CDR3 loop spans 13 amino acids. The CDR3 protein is CSARPQFSHPQHF. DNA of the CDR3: TGCAGTGCTAGACCTCAATTCAGTCATCCCCAGCATTTT.

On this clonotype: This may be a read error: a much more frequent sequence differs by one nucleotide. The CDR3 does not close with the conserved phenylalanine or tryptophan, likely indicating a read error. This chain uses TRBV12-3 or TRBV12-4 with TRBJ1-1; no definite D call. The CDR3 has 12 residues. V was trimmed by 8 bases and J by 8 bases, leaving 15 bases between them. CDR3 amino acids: CASVDRAAEAFL. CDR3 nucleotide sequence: TGTGCCAGCGTGGATCGGGCGGCCGAAGCTTTCCTT.

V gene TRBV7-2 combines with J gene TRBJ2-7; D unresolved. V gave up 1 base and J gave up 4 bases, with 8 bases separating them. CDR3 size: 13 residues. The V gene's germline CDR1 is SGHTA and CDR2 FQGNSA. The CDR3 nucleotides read TGTGCCAGCAGCTTAGTGTTGGAGTACGAGCAGTACTTC. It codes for CASSLVLEYEQYF.

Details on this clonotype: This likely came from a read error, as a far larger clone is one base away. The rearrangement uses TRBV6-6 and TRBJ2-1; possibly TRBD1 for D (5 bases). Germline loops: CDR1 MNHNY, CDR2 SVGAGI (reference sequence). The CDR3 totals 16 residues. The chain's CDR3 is CASRPRVAGIKDEQSF. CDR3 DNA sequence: TGTGCCAGCAGGCCCCGGGTGGCAGGGATTAAGGATGAGCAGTCCTTC.

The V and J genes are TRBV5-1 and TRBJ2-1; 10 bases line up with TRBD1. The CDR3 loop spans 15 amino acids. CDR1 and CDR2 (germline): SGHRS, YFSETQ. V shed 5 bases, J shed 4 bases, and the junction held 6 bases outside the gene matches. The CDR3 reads CASSRGQGRYNEQFF. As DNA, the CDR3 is TGCGCCAGCAGTCGGGGACAGGGGCGATACAATGAGCAGTTCTTC.

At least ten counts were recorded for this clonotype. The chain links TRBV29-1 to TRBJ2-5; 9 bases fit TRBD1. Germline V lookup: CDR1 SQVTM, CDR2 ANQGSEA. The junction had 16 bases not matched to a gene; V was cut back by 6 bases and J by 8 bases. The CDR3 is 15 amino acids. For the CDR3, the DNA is TGCAGCGTGAGCCCCGGGACAGGGATAGCAGCTACCCAGTACTTC. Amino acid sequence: CSVSPGTGIAATQYF.